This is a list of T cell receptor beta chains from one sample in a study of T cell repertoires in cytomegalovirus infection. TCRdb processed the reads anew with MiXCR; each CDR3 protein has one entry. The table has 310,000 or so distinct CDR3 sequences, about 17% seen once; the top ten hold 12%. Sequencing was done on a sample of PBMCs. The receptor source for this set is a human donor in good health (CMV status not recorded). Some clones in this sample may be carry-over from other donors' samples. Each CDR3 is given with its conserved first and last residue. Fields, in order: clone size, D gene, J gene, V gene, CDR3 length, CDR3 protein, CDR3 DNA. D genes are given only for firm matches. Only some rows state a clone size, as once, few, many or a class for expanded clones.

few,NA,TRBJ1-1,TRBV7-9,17,CASSLGGAHIRDTEAFF,TGTGCCAGCAGCTTAGGGGGGGCACATATTCGGGACACTGAAGCTTTCTTT
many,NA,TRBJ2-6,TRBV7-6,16,CASSRVGTWGANVLTF,TGTGCCAGCAGCCGAGTGGGCACGTGGGGGGCCAACGTCCTGACTTTC
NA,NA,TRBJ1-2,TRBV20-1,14,CSAIPSPTNHGYTF,TGCAGTGCTATTCCCAGCCCTACTAACCATGGCTACACCTTC
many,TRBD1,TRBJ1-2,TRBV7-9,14,CASSLPGTVYGYTF,TGTGCCAGCAGCTTACCAGGGACAGTCTATGGCTACACCTTC
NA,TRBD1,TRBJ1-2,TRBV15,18,CATSRGQGITPSAYGYTF,TGTGCCACCAGCAGAGGACAGGGGATAACTCCTTCCGCCTATGGCTACACCTTC
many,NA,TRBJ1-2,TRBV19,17,CASSIRRTEPEWYGYTF,TGTGCCAGTAGTATCCGACGGACAGAACCCGAGTGGTATGGCTACACCTTC
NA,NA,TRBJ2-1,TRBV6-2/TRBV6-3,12,CASSYQTGEGVF,TGTGCCAGCAGTTACCAGACGGGGGAAGGTGTCTTC
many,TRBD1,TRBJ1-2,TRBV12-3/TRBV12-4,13,CASSRGQGLDYTF,TGTGCCAGCAGTCGCGGACAGGGATTGGACTACACCTTC
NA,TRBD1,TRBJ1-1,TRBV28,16,CASSSSGQGFGSEAFF,TGTGCCAGCAGTTCCTCTGGACAGGGGTTTGGCTCTGAAGCTTTCTTT
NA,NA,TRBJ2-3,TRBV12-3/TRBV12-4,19,CASSLETPDFYASTDTQYF,TGTGCCAGCAGTTTGGAAACTCCAGACTTCTATGCTAGCACAGATACGCAGTATTTT
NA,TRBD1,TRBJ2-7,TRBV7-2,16,CASSPTTGTGGYEQYF,TGTGCCAGCAGCCCAACCACCGGGACAGGGGGATACGAGCAGTACTTC
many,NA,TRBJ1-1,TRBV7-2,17,CASSLGGSLGGYTEAFF,TGTGCCAGCAGCTTAGGGGGCAGCTTGGGGGGGTACACTGAAGCTTTCTTT
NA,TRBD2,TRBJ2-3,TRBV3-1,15,CASSQPGLALDTQYF,TGTGCCAGCAGCCAGCCGGGACTAGCGCTAGATACGCAGTATTTT
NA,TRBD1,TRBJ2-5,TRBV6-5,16,CASSYSGTDHRETQYF,TGTGCCAGCAGTTACTCGGGGACAGACCACCGGGAGACCCAGTACTTC
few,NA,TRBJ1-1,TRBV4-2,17,CASSQDRSLLMNTEAFF,TGTGCCAGCAGCCAAGATAGGAGCCTCCTTATGAACACTGAAGCTTTCTTT
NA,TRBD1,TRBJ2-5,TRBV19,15,CASSIWTGNEETQYF,TGTGCCAGTAGTATCTGGACAGGGAATGAAGAGACCCAGTACTTC
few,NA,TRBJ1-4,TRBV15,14,CATSGRRDGEKLFF,TGTGCCACCAGCGGACGCCGGGACGGTGAAAAACTGTTTTTT
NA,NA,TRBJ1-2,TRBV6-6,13,CASSYEDYYGYTF,TGTGCCAGCAGTTATGAGGACTACTATGGCTACACCTTC